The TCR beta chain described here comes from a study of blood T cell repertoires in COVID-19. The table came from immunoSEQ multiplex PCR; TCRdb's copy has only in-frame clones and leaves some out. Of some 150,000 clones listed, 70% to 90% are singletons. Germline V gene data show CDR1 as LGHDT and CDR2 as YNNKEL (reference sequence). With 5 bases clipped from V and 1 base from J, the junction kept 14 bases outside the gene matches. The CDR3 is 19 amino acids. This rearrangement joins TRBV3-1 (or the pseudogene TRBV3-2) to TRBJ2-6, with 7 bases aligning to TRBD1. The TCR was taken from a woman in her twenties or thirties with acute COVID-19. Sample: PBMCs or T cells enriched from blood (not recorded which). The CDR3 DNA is TGTGCCAGCAGCTTCCGCCTGCCGGGACAGTTATCTGGGGCCAACGTCCTGACTTTC. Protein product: CASSFRLPGQLSGANVLTF.